Presented here are 32 T cell receptor beta chains from one specimen sequenced in a study of memory CD4+ T cells and cytomegalovirus serostatus. This table comes from immunoSEQ multiplex PCR, and its TCRdb copy is limited to in-frame clones, with some not included. Here the sample spans some 80,000 clones, 75% to 90% being singletons. The sort gate was single viable CD3+CD4+CD8-CD45RO+ cells for memory CD4+ T cells. Sequencing input: memory CD4+ T cells from blood. These TCRs come from an adult in good health and CMV-seronegative.

The chain links TRBV5-8 to TRBJ1-2, with 10 bases identical to TRBD1. Per the germline V gene, CDR1 is SGHTS and CDR2 is YDEGEE. V lost 0 bases, J lost 10 bases, and 6 bases stayed unmatched. This CDR3 comprises 14 residues. The CDR3 spells CASSLAGTGDDYTF. The DNA of the CDR3 is TGTGCCAGCAGCTTGGCTGGGACAGGGGACGACTACACCTTC.

Concerning this clone itself: Since the CDR3 does not end with the conserved phenylalanine or tryptophan, this likely comes from a read error. The DNA is left out, because the CDR3 cannot be placed on it with certainty; the CDR3 is given as TCRdb lists it. This chain connects TRBV6-1 to TRBJ1-1; the table calls TRBD1, which could not be checked here. A total of 9 residues make up the CDR3, ends included. CDR1 is MNHNS, CDR2 SASEGT, per germline. The CDR3 region is CATLGGWVR.

This clone was seen a single time. The gene calls are TRBV6-1 and TRBJ1-2; a weak D match, TRBD1 (6 bases). Germline-derived CDR1 and CDR2 are MNHNS and SASEGT. V shed 7 bases and J shed 2 bases, with 14 bases lying between them. The CDR3 extends over 14 amino acids. CDR3 sequence: CASNPTGPNYGYTF. The CDR3 DNA follows: TGTGCCAGCAACCCGACAGGACCAAACTATGGCTACACCTTC.

This clone was counted at least ten times. The chain joins TRBV4-1 to TRBJ1-3; D is uncertain. The germline gives CDR1 MGHRA, CDR2 YSYEKL. The germline V and J ends were trimmed by 4 bases and 0 bases, with 28 bases remaining between them. The CDR3 is made up of 21 amino acids. In DNA form, the CDR3 reads TGCGCCAGCAGCCCCATGGACGGTCCTTCGCGTCGAGAGGACTCTGGAAACACCATATATTTT. This translates into CASSPMDGPSRREDSGNTIYF.

The CDR3 region is CASSSGRSLISYNSPLHF. CDR3 coding DNA: TGTGCCAGCAGCAGTGGGAGGAGCCTTATCTCCTATAATTCACCCCTCCACTTT. The chain employs TRBV21-1 and TRBJ1-6. TRBV21-1 is assigned pseudogene status. The CDR3 is 18 amino acids.

The chain is built from TRBV6-6 and TRBJ1-5; D remains unclear. Germline assignment: CDR1 MNHNY and CDR2 SVGAGI (reference sequence). The CDR3 is 14 amino acids. The V and J ends lost 4 bases and 2 bases respectively, with 9 bases between them. CDR3 DNA: TGTGCCAGCAGTTTTGACCGAGGCAATCAGCCCCAGCATTTT. It specifies CASSFDRGNQPQHF.

V usage is TRBV6-5 and J usage is TRBJ1-2, with a tentative D call TRBD1 (5 bases). Deletions cut 2 bases from V and 8 bases from J, with 12 bases between. The CDR3 length is 13 residues. CDR1 is MNHEY and CDR2 is SVGAGI in the germline V gene. The CDR3: CASSYGGTGGYTF. In DNA form, the CDR3 reads TGTGCCAGCAGTTACGGCGGGACGGGCGGCTACACCTTC.

V gene TRBV6-6 combines with J gene TRBJ1-1; 10 bases fit TRBD1. The CDR3 is 16 amino acids. In germline, CDR1 is MNHNY, CDR2 SVGAGI (reference sequence). With V trimmed by 11 bases and J by 3 bases, 15 bases remained unmatched. This CDR3 reads CAALTGGARGDTEAFF. CDR3 nucleotide sequence: TGTGCCGCGTTGACAGGGGGCGCGAGGGGGGACACTGAAGCTTTCTTT.

This sequence joins TRBV6-4 and TRBJ2-1, with 11 bases that match TRBD2. CDR1 MRHNA and CDR2 SNTAGT come from the germline V gene. The CDR3 sequence is 19 residues long. V gave up 7 bases and J gave up 6 bases; unmatched junction bases: 20. CDR3 bases: TGTGCCAGCATATCGGCGGTAGCGGGGGGGCCGTCATGCTGCAATGAGCAGTTCTTC. Its protein is CASISAVAGGPSCCNEQFF.

A word on this clone: Other DNA sequences in this sample translate to the same CDR3. The chain couples TRBV2 to TRBJ2-7; maybe TRBD1 (6 bases). Germline assignment: CDR1 SNHLY and CDR2 FYNNEI. V was trimmed by 2 bases and J by 1 base, leaving 6 bases between them. This CDR3 is built from 13 residues. The CDR3 bases are TGTGCCAGCAGTGAACAGGGGTCCTACGAGCAGTACTTC. Translated: CASSEQGSYEQYF.

The chain links TRBV4-2 to TRBJ1-4; D not resolved. Germline loops: CDR1 LGHNA, CDR2 YNFKEQ. The V end was cut by 0 bases, the J end by 4 bases, with 6 bases between. This CDR3 spans 14 amino acids. The CDR3: CASSQETLNEKLFF. Here the CDR3 DNA reads TGTGCCAGCAGCCAAGAGACGCTTAATGAAAAACTGTTTTTT.

The V and J genes are TRBV18 and TRBJ1-5; D might be TRBD1 (6 bases). In germline, CDR1 is KGHSH, CDR2 LQKENI. The V end lost 0 bases, the J end lost 1 base, and 10 bases lay between the germline ends. This CDR3 spans 16 amino acids. CDR3 DNA sequence: TGTGCCAGCTCACCACCGGGGGGCGGGAGCAATCAGCCCCAGCATTTT. Amino acids: CASSPPGGGSNQPQHF.

This clone has a handful of counts. V usage is TRBV4-1 and J usage is TRBJ2-1; 9 positions agree with TRBD2. V dropped 4 bases and J dropped 6; count of bases not matched to a gene: 16. The CDR3 length is 18 residues. The V gene's germline CDR1 is MGHRA and CDR2 YSYEKL. In DNA, the CDR3 is TGCGCCAGCAGCCCGAGAGGAGGCGGGGGGGAGCCCCTCAATGAGCAGTTCTTC. It yields the protein CASSPRGGGGEPLNEQFF.

The chain employs TRBV11-3 and TRBJ2-2, with D possibly matching TRBD2 (5 bases). Germline CDR1 reads SGHNT; CDR2 reads YENEEA. Trimming took off 5 bases at V and 0 bases at J, with 13 bases between the two ends. The CDR3 loop spans 16 amino acids. The CDR3 bases are TGTGCCAGCAGCCCCAGGAGGACCCCGAACACCGGGGAGCTGTTTTTT. Protein: CASSPRRTPNTGELFF. Using reference TRBV11-3 and TRBJ2-2 for the parts outside the CDR3, the full variable domain is EAGVVQSPRYKIIEKKQPVAFWCNPISGHNTLYWYLQNLGQGPELLIRYENEEAVDDSQLPKDRFSAERLKGVDSTLKIQPAELGDSAVYLCASSPRRTPNTGELFFGEGSRLTVL.

This chain uses TRBV5-4 with TRBJ1-5, with unresolved D. The CDR3 contains 15 residues. V lost 2 bases, J lost 5 bases, and 14 bases lay in between. Looked up from germline, CDR1 is SGHNT and CDR2 is YYREEE (reference sequence). The CDR3 reads CASSLDGSADQPQHF. CDR3 sequence (DNA): TGTGCCAGCAGCTTAGATGGGTCAGCCGATCAGCCCCAGCATTTT. The full variable domain, in which reference TRBV5-4 and TRBJ1-5 provide the parts outside the CDR3, is ETGVTQSPTHLIKTRGQQVTLRCSSQSGHNTVSWYQQALGQGPQFIFQYYREEENGRGNFPPRFSGLQFPNYSSELNVNALELDDSALYLCASSLDGSADQPQHFGDGTRLSIL.

This sequence joins TRBV5-6 and TRBJ2-7; perhaps TRBD2 as D (5 bases). This CDR3 is 11 amino acids long. With 6 bases removed from V and 6 bases from J, the gap between germline ends came to 10 bases. CDR1 SGHDT and CDR2 YYEEEE come from the germline V gene. The CDR3 protein is CASTSRGEQYF. The CDR3 coding sequence is TGTGCCAGCACCTCTCGGGGCGAGCAGTACTTC.

This clone has only one observation. As DNA, the CDR3 is TGTGCCAGCAGCTCAGCTACGGGACAGTCTACCGCCTATGAAAAACTGTTTTTT. Translated, it gives CASSSATGQSTAYEKLFF. The chain couples TRBV7-9 to TRBJ1-4, with 7 bases identical to TRBD1. J was trimmed by 6 bases and V by 4 bases; bases with no gene match: 17. This CDR3 is 18 amino acids long. The germline CDR1 and CDR2 sequences are SEHNR and FQNEAQ (reference sequence).

This chain connects TRBV19 to TRBJ2-7; D uncertain. V was clipped by 10 bases and J by 1 base, with 11 bases between them. CDR1 and CDR2 from the germline V gene are LNHDA and SQIVND (reference sequence). CDR3 length equals 12 residues. The CDR3 bases are TGTGCCACCGCGGCTCCGTCCTACGAGCAGTACTTC. Protein product: CATAAPSYEQYF.

The V gene is TRBV7-2, the J gene TRBJ1-4, with D uncertain. Germline loops: CDR1 SGHTA, CDR2 FQGNSA. The ends were cut back, 5 bases at V and 7 bases at J, with 14 bases in the middle. The CDR3 contains 14 residues. The CDR3 sequence is CASSPLVGGEKLFF. The CDR3 nucleotides are TGTGCCAGCAGCCCCCTCGTGGGAGGTGAAAAACTGTTTTTT.

This chain links TRBV2 with TRBJ2-3, with TRBD1 matching 9 bases. Unmatched junction bases numbered 9, after V lost 10 bases and J lost 1 base. This CDR3 region has 15 residues. Germline assignment: CDR1 SNHLY and CDR2 FYNNEI. The CDR3 nucleotides are TGTGCCACACAACTGCGGACAGGGGGCACAGATACGCAGTATTTT. Residues: CATQLRTGGTDTQYF. Using reference TRBV2 and TRBJ2-3 for the parts outside the CDR3, the full variable domain is EPEVTQTPSHQVTQMGQEVILRCVPISNHLYFYWYRQILGQKVEFLVSFYNNEISEKSEIFDDQFSVERPDGSNFTLKIRSTKLEDSAMYFCATQLRTGGTDTQYFGPGTRLTVL.

The V gene is TRBV7-2, the J gene TRBJ2-2; the D gene is possibly TRBD2 (7 bases). The CDR3 contains 15 residues. Germline V gene sequence: CDR1 SGHTA, CDR2 FQGNSA. V lost 11 bases to trimming and J lost 2 bases, with 18 bases between them. The DNA of the CDR3 is TGTGCCCTAGGGGGGGGGCTGAGAAACACCGGGGAGCTGTTTTTT. Its protein is CALGGGLRNTGELFF.

This chain joins TRBV5-1 and TRBJ1-1; D remains ambiguous. Germline V CDR1 and CDR2: SGHRS, YFSETQ. The V end lost 5 bases, the J end lost 1 base, and 12 bases lay between the germline ends. The CDR3 is 14 residues long. CDR3 bases: TGCGCCAGCAGTCCCGCAGCGGGGAACACTGAAGCTTTCTTT. Amino acid sequence: CASSPAAGNTEAFF.

The chain carries TRBV4-3 and TRBJ1-3; D call uncertain. Germline V lookup: CDR1 LGHNA, CDR2 YSLEER. Trimming removed 0 bases from V and 9 bases from J, with 15 bases in between. CDR3 size: 15 residues. The CDR3 here is CASSQDRSPSATIYF. Written as DNA, the CDR3 is TGCGCCAGCAGCCAAGATAGGTCCCCCTCGGCCACCATATATTTT.

The chain recombines TRBV5-6 with TRBJ2-6; D possibly uses TRBD1 or TRBD2 (5 bases each). With 1 base removed from V and 0 bases from J, the gap between germline ends came to 14 bases. The V gene's germline CDR1 is SGHDT and CDR2 YYEEEE. The CDR3 contains 18 residues. In nucleotides, the CDR3 is TGTGCCAGCAGCTTGTTCTCGGGGCCAATCTCTGGGGCCAACGTCCTGACTTTC. Translating gives CASSLFSGPISGANVLTF.

The chain recombines TRBV5-1 with TRBJ1-3, with no clear D. Trimming pared 0 bases from V and 8 bases from J, leaving 21 bases between. The CDR3 extends over 17 amino acids. CDR1 and CDR2 (germline): SGHRS, YFSETQ. The CDR3 loop is CASSLVGTDKGVDTIYF. The CDR3 DNA follows: TGCGCCAGCAGCTTGGTCGGTACAGACAAGGGCGTAGACACCATATATTTT.

V and J are TRBV30 and TRBJ2-3; D remains ambiguous. V lost 0 bases and J lost 6, with 7 bases in between. The CDR3 contains 12 residues. Germline assignment: CDR1 GTSNPN and CDR2 SVGIG (reference sequence). The CDR3 loop is CAWSVQRDTQYF. As DNA, the CDR3 is TGTGCCTGGAGTGTACAGAGGGATACGCAGTATTTT.

The J gene is TRBJ2-7, the V gene TRBV5-6; 7 bases agree with TRBD1. V shed 2 bases, J shed 3 bases, and the junction held 2 bases outside the gene matches. Germline CDR1 SGHDT, CDR2 YYEEEE. The CDR3 sequence is 13 residues long. This CDR3 reads CASSLDRDYEQYF. The CDR3 DNA reads TGTGCCAGCAGCTTAGACAGGGACTACGAGCAGTACTTC.

In DNA, the CDR3 is TGCGCCAGCAGCCAAGTAAGGGGGACAGACTTCCAAGAGACCCAGTACTTC. Its translation is CASSQVRGTDFQETQYF. The gene calls are TRBV4-3 and TRBJ2-5; 7 nucleotides match TRBD1. The CDR3 extends over 17 amino acids. Germline V gene data show CDR1 as LGHNA and CDR2 as YSLEER. The V and J ends lost 1 base and 1 base, in that order; junction bases with no gene match: 9.

The gene calls are TRBV11-2 and TRBJ2-5, with 11 nucleotides matching TRBD2. CDR1 and CDR2 from the germline V gene are SGHAT and FQNNGV. V was pared by 3 bases and J by 2 bases, with 8 bases of the junction left unmatched. This CDR3 has 17 amino acids. CDR3 loop: CASSLGATSGVQETQYF. The CDR3 bases are TGTGCCAGCAGCTTGGGGGCGACTAGCGGGGTTCAAGAGACCCAGTACTTC.

V and J are TRBV7-2 and TRBJ2-3, with 12 bases matching TRBD1. V dropped 8 bases and J dropped 4; count of bases not matched to a gene: 7. Per the germline V gene, CDR1 is SGHTA and CDR2 is FQGNSA. The CDR3 runs 15 residues. The CDR3 reads CASSSGTGGPDTQYF. CDR3 DNA sequence: TGTGCCAGCTCCTCCGGGACAGGGGGCCCAGATACGCAGTATTTT.

This rearrangement joins TRBV4-1 to TRBJ2-1, with 8 bases aligning to TRBD1. There are 16 residues in the CDR3. V lost 1 base and J lost 6; bases outside the gene matches: 8. Germline V gene data show CDR1 as MGHRA and CDR2 as YSYEKL. CDR3 amino acids: CASSQGRRQGSNEQFF. The DNA of the CDR3 is TGCGCCAGCAGCCAAGGGCGACGACAGGGGTCCAATGAGCAGTTCTTC.

V gene TRBV5-1 combines with J gene TRBJ1-6; a weak D match, TRBD1 (5 bases). Germline V lookup: CDR1 SGHRS, CDR2 YFSETQ. V lost 0 bases, J lost 5 bases, and 6 bases lay in between. The CDR3 length is 14 residues. This CDR3 is CASSLGQNNSPLHF. The CDR3 DNA reads TGCGCCAGCAGCTTGGGACAGAATAATTCACCCCTCCACTTT.